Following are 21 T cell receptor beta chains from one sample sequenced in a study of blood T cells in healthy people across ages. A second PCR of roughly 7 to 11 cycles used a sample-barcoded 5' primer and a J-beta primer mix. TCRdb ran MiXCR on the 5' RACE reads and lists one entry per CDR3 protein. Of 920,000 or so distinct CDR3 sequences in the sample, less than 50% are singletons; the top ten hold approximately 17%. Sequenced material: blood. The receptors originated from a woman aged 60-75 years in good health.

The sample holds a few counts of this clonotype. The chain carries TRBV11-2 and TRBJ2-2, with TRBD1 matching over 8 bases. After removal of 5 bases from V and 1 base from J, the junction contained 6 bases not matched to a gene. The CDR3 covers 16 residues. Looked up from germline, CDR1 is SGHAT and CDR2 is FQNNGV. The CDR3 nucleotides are TGTGCCAGCAGCAAAGACAGGGGTCGGAACACCGGGGAGCTGTTTTTT. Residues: CASSKDRGRNTGELFF. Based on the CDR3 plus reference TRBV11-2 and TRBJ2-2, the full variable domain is EAGVAQSPRYKIIEKRQSVAFWCNPISGHATLYWYQQILGQGPKLLIQFQNNGVVDDSQLPKDRFSAERLKGVDSTLKIQPAKLEDSAVYLCASSKDRGRNTGELFFGEGSRLTVL.

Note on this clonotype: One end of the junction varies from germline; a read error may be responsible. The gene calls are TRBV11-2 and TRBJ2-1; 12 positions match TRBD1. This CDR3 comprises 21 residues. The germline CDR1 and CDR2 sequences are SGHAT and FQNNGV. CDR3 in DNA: TGTACCAGCAGTTATAGGGGGGGCCCGGGACAGGGGGCGTCTTACTACAATGAGCAGTTCTTC. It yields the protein CTSSYRGGPGQGASYYNEQFF.

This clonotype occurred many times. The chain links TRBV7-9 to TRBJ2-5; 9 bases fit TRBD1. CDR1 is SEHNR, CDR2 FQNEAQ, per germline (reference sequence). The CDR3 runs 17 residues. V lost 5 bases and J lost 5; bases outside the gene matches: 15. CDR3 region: CASSPKNPTGGGETQYF. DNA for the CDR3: TGTGCCAGCAGCCCAAAAAATCCAACAGGGGGCGGTGAGACCCAGTACTTC.

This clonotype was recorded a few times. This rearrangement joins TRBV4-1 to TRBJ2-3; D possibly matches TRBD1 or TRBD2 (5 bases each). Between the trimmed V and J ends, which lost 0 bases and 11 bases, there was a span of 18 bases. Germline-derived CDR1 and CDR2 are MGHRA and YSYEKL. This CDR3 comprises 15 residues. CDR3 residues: CASSQDGTALREQYF. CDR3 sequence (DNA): TGCGCCAGCAGCCAAGATGGGACGGCCCTTAGGGAGCAGTATTTT.

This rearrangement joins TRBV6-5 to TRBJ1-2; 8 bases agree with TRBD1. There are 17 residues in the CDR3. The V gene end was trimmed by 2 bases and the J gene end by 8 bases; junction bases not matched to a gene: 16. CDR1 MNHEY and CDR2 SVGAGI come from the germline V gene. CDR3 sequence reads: CASSYAFQTGAGRGYTF. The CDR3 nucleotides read TGTGCCAGCAGTTACGCCTTTCAGACAGGGGCGGGTAGGGGCTACACCTTC.

CDR3 sequence reads: CASSSPASAADTQYF. DNA of the CDR3: TGTGCCAGCAGCTCCCCCGCTAGCGCGGCAGATACGCAGTATTTT. The chain couples TRBV7-6 to TRBJ2-3; D may be TRBD2 (6 bases). The CDR3 has 15 residues. V dropped 4 bases and J dropped 4 bases, with 15 bases sitting between them. Germline assignment: CDR1 SGHVS and CDR2 FNYEAQ.

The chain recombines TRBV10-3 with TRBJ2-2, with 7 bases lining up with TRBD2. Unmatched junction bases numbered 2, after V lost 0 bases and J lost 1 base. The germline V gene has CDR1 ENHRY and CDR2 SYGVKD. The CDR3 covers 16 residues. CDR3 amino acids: CAISESASGNTGELFF. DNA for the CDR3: TGTGCCATCAGTGAGTCGGCTAGCGGGAACACCGGGGAGCTGTTTTTT.

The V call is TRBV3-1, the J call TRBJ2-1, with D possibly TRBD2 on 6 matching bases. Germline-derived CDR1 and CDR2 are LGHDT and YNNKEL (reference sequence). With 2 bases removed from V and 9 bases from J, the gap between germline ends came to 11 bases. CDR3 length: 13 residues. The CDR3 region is CASSQSGGAEQFF. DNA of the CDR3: TGTGCCAGCAGCCAAAGTGGAGGGGCTGAGCAGTTCTTC.

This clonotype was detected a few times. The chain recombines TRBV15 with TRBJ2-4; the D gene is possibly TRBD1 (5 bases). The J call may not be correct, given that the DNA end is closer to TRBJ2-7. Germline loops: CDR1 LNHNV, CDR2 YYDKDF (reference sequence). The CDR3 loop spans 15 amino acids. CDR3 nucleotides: TGTGCCACCAGCAGAGATCTCGGGTCAGGGAACGAGCAGTACTTC. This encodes CATSRDLGSGNEQYF.

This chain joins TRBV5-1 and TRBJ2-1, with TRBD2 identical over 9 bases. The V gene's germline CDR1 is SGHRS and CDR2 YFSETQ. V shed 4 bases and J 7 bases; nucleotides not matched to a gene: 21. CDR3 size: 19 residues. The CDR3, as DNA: TGCGCCAGCAGCCGCTTCGAGCGGTTAGCGGGAGATATTAGGAATGAGCAGTTCTTC. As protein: CASSRFERLAGDIRNEQFF.

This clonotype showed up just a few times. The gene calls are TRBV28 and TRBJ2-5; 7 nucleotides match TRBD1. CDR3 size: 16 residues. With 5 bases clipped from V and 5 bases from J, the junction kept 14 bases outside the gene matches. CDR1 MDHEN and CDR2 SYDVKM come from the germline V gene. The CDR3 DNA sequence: TGTGCCAGCAGTCTCCAACAATCGGGACAGTCCGAGACCCAGTACTTC. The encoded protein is CASSLQQSGQSETQYF.

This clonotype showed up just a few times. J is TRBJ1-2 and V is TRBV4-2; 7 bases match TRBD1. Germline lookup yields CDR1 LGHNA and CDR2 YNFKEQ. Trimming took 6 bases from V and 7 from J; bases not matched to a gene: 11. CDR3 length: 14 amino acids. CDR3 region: CASSPDRVGSGYTF. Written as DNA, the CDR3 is TGTGCCAGCAGTCCCGACAGGGTAGGGAGTGGCTACACCTTC.

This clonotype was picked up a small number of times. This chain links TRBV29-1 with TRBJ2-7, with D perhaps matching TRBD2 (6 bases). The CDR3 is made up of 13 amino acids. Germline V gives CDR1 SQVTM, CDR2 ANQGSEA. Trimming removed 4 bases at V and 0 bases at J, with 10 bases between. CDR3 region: CSVGGDLSYEQYF. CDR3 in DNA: TGCAGCGTTGGGGGGGATCTCTCCTACGAGCAGTACTTC.

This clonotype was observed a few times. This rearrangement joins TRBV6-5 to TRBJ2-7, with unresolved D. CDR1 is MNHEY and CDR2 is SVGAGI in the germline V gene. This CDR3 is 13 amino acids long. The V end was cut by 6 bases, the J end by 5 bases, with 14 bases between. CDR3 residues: CASSPGARNEQYF. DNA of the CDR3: TGTGCCAGCAGCCCCGGAGCTCGAAACGAGCAGTACTTC.

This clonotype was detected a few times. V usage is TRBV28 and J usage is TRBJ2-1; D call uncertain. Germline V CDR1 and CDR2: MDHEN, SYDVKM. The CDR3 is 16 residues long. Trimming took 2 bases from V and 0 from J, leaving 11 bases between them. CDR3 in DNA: TGTGCCAGCAGTTTAGGCCAAGGGCGCTCCTACAATGAGCAGTTCTTC. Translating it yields CASSLGQGRSYNEQFF.

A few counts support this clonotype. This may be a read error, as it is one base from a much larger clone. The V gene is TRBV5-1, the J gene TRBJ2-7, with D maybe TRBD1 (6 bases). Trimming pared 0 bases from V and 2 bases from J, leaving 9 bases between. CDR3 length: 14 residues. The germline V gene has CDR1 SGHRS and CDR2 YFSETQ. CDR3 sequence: CASSLADSPYEQYF. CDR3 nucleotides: TGCGCCAGCAGCTTGGCGGACAGCCCCTACGAGCAGTACTTC. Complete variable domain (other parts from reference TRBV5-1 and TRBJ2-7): KAGVTQTPRYLIKTRGQQVTLSCSPISGHRSVSWYQQTPGQGLQFLFEYFSETQRNKGNFPGRFSGRQFSNSRSEMNVSTLELGDSALYLCASSLADSPYEQYFGPGTRLTVT.

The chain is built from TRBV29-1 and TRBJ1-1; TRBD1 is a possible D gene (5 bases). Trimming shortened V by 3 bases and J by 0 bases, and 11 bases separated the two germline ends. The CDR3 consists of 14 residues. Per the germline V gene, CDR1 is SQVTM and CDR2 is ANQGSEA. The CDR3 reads CSVDKAGMNTEAFF. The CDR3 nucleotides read TGCAGCGTTGATAAGGCAGGGATGAACACTGAAGCTTTCTTT.

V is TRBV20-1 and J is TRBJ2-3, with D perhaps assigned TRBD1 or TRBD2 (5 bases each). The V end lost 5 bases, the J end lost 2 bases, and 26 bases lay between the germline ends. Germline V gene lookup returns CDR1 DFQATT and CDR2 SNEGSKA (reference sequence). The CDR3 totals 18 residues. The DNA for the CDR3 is TGCAGTGCTCCAGATTCAACGACCCAAGGGGAGTACACAGATACGCAGTATTTT. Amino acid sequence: CSAPDSTTQGEYTDTQYF.

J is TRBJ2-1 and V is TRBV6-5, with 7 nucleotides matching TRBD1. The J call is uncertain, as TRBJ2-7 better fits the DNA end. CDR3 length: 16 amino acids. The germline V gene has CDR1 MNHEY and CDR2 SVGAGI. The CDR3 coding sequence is TGTGCCAGCAGTTACCCAGGACAGGTGGGCTACAATGAGCAGTACTTC. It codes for CASSYPGQVGYNEQYF.

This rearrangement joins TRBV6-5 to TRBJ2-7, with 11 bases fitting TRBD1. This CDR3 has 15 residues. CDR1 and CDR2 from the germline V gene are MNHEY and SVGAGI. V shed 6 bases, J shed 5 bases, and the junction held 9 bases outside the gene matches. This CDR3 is CASSHAGQGGDEQYF. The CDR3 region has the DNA TGTGCCAGCAGCCACGCGGGACAGGGGGGAGACGAGCAGTACTTC.

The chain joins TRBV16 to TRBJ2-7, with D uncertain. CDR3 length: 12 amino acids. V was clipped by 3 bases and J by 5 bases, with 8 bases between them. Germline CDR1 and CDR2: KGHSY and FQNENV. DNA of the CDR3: TGTGCCAGCAGCCATCGCCCCGACGAGCAGTACTTC. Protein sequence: CASSHRPDEQYF.